One and the same sample provided the 19 T cell receptor beta chains below, sequenced in a study of cytomegalovirus exposure and HLA in healthy donors. It was with 60 Vbeta and 13 Jbeta primers that the PCR ran. The method was immunoSEQ multiplex PCR; TCRdb's version includes in-frame clones alone and lacks a portion of them. The sample has 75,000 to 95,000 clones; more than 60% are singletons. Sequencing was performed on PBMCs. The source of these receptors is a man aged 30-40 years in good health and CMV-seronegative.

The chain links TRBV7-9 to TRBJ2-5, with D maybe TRBD2 (7 bases). This CDR3 region has 14 residues. Germline CDR1 reads SEHNR; CDR2 reads FQNEAQ (reference sequence). The V end was cut by 2 bases, the J end by 5 bases, with 12 bases between. In nucleotides, the CDR3 is TGTGCCAGCAGCTTACTGGGGGGGCGCGAGACCCAGTACTTC. This codes for CASSLLGGRETQYF. The whole variable domain, remainder taken from reference TRBV7-9 and TRBJ2-5, is DTGVSQNPRHKITKRGQNVTFRCDPISEHNRLYWYRQTLGQGPEFLTYFQNEAQLEKSRLLSDRFSAERPKGSFSTLEIQRTEQGDSAMYLCASSLLGGRETQYFGPGTRLLVL.

The rearrangement uses TRBV14 and TRBJ1-1; D unclear. V lost 2 bases and J 3 bases, leaving 13 bases between the germline ends. Looked up from germline, CDR1 is SGHDN and CDR2 is FVKESK. The CDR3 extends over 15 amino acids. The CDR3 protein is CASSQRPPEDTEAFF. As DNA, the CDR3 is TGTGCCAGCAGCCAAAGGCCTCCGGAGGACACTGAAGCTTTCTTT.

This clone was seen once. V is TRBV29-1 and J is TRBJ2-7; TRBD2 might be the D (6 bases). Germline CDR1 is SQVTM and CDR2 is ANQGSEA. The V gene lost 0 bases and the J gene lost 1 base, with 13 bases spanning the gap. This CDR3 comprises 15 residues. CDR3 nucleotide sequence: TGCAGCGTTGAAGAAGGCGGGGCCCAATCCTACGAGCAGTACTTC. Protein product: CSVEEGGAQSYEQYF.

The CDR3 nucleotides are TGTGCCAGCAGCCCAAAAGTTCGGGAAGAGACCCAGTACTTC. Its protein is CASSPKVREETQYF. The genes are TRBV5-8 and TRBJ2-5; D call uncertain. Deletions cut 4 bases from V and 3 bases from J, with 13 bases between. Germline-derived CDR1 and CDR2 are SGHTS and YDEGEE. CDR3 length: 14 amino acids.

The genes are TRBV15 and TRBJ2-7; D unclear. The CDR3 covers 12 residues. V lost 1 base, J lost 4 bases, and 5 bases lay in between. The germline V gene encodes CDR1 LNHNV and CDR2 YYDKDF (reference sequence). CDR3 region: CATSRGPYEQYF. CDR3 nucleotide sequence: TGTGCCACCAGCAGAGGGCCATACGAGCAGTACTTC.

This clone was seen a few times. The chain has TRBV5-1 and TRBJ2-7; 9 bases match TRBD1. Trimming at V came to 5 bases and at J to 4 bases, leaving 10 bases not matched to a gene. The CDR3 consists of 15 residues. The germline V gene has CDR1 SGHRS and CDR2 YFSETQ. The CDR3 sequence: CASRPGTGQAYEQYF. Here the CDR3 DNA reads TGCGCCAGCAGACCCGGGACAGGGCAAGCGTACGAGCAGTACTTC. Together with reference TRBV5-1 and TRBJ2-7, the CDR3 gives the full variable domain: KAGVTQTPRYLIKTRGQQVTLSCSPISGHRSVSWYQQTPGQGLQFLFEYFSETQRNKGNFPGRFSGRQFSNSRSEMNVSTLELGDSALYLCASRPGTGQAYEQYFGPGTRLTVT.

The chain uses TRBV5-1 and TRBJ2-2; D might be TRBD2 (5 bases). Trimming left V 2 bases short and J 0 bases short, with 11 bases between. Germline loops: CDR1 SGHRS, CDR2 YFSETQ. The CDR3 covers 16 residues. CDR3 in amino acids: CASSLPGNSNTGELFF. The CDR3, as DNA: TGCGCCAGCAGCTTACCGGGAAATTCGAACACCGGGGAGCTGTTTTTT.

The chain joins TRBV27 to TRBJ2-7; TRBD1 might be the D (5 bases). This CDR3 spans 14 amino acids. The germline V and J ends were trimmed by 7 bases and 3 bases, with 16 bases remaining between them. CDR1 is MNHEY and CDR2 is SMNVEV in the germline V gene (reference sequence). For the CDR3, the DNA is TGTGCCAGCAATGCCGGACAAGGGGTCTACGAGCAGTACTTC. Its protein is CASNAGQGVYEQYF.

This chain uses TRBV18 with TRBJ1-3, with D hard to call. CDR1 and CDR2 (germline): KGHSH, LQKENI. V dropped 5 bases and J dropped 0 bases, with 8 bases sitting between them. This CDR3 comprises 14 residues. The CDR3 sequence: CASSEVVSGNTIYF. CDR3 DNA: TGTGCCAGCTCAGAGGTCGTCTCTGGAAACACCATATATTTT.

The chain carries TRBV14 and TRBJ2-1; TRBD2 matches 16 bases. Per germline, CDR1 SGHDN and CDR2 FVKESK. V shed 1 base, J shed 7 bases, and the junction held 7 bases outside the gene matches. The CDR3 has 18 amino acids. CDR3 sequence reads: CASSQVFGTSGRVNEQFF. For the CDR3, the DNA is TGTGCCAGCAGCCAAGTGTTCGGGACTAGCGGGAGGGTGAATGAGCAGTTCTTC.

The chain joins TRBV6-5 to TRBJ2-1, with 10 bases matching TRBD2. V trimming: 6 bases; J trimming: 2 bases; junction bases outside the gene matches: 4. This CDR3 comprises 15 residues. The germline V gene has CDR1 MNHEY and CDR2 SVGAGI. This CDR3 reads CASRLGLAPYNEQFF. DNA of the CDR3: TGTGCCAGCAGGCTGGGACTAGCGCCCTACAATGAGCAGTTCTTC.

This clone has a single count. The chain joins TRBV14 to TRBJ1-2, with a tentative D call TRBD1 (6 bases). CDR3 length: 13 amino acids. The germline gives CDR1 SGHDN, CDR2 FVKESK. Trimming took off 2 bases at V and 4 bases at J, with 8 bases between the two ends. The DNA for the CDR3 is TGTGCCAGCAGCCAAACAGGGCTCTATGGCTACACCTTC. Encoded protein: CASSQTGLYGYTF. Full variable domain (remainder filled in from reference TRBV14 and TRBJ1-2): EAGVTQFPSHSVIEKGQTVTLRCDPISGHDNLYWYRRVMGKEIKFLLHFVKESKQDESGMPNNRFLAERTGGTYSTLKVQPAELEDSGVYFCASSQTGLYGYTFGSGTRLTVV.

V is TRBV18 and J is TRBJ1-5; D call uncertain. This CDR3 has 13 amino acids. Germline V gene data show CDR1 as KGHSH and CDR2 as LQKENI. Trimming cost V 5 bases and J 10 bases, with 15 bases left between them. The chain's CDR3 is CASSDGPPGPQHF. In DNA, the CDR3 is TGTGCCAGCTCAGACGGGCCGCCGGGACCCCAGCATTTT.

The V gene is TRBV4-1, the J gene TRBJ1-5; D possibly corresponds to TRBD1 (5 bases). The CDR3 extends over 15 amino acids. CDR1 and CDR2 (germline): MGHRA, YSYEKL. Trimming removed 4 bases at V and 4 bases at J, with 14 bases between. DNA of the CDR3: TGCGCCAGCAGCCCTCAGGGTTGGCGGAATCAGCCCCAGCATTTT. Its translation: CASSPQGWRNQPQHF.

This sequence joins TRBV7-2 and TRBJ2-3, with TRBD2 identical over 9 bases. CDR1 and CDR2 from the germline V gene are SGHTA and FQGNSA. Trimming cost V 1 base and J 3 bases; bases outside gene matches: 5. This CDR3 has 16 residues. This CDR3 reads CASSLDPSGGTDTQYF. CDR3 in DNA: TGTGCCAGCAGCTTAGATCCCAGCGGGGGGACAGATACGCAGTATTTT.

This clone was detected a few times. The chain joins TRBV5-1 to TRBJ2-2; 7 nucleotides align to TRBD2. The CDR3 consists of 13 residues. V gave up 6 bases and J gave up 3 bases; unmatched junction bases: 2. CDR1 is SGHRS, CDR2 YFSETQ, per germline. The CDR3 nucleotides read TGCGCCAGCAAGCGGGACGACACCGGGGAGCTGTTTTTT. Protein: CASKRDDTGELFF.

The chain is built from TRBV15 and TRBJ2-7; TRBD1 matches 10 bases. Germline V CDR1 and CDR2: LNHNV, YYDKDF (reference sequence). The ends lost 3 bases at V and 6 bases at J; junction bases unmatched: 2. The CDR3 runs to 13 residues. The CDR3, as DNA: TGTGCCACCAGCAGGGACAGGGGGAGCGAGCAGTACTTC. Protein: CATSRDRGSEQYF.

With respect to this clone: The germline gene is not matched at one end of the junction; a read error may be the cause. The chain couples TRBV2 to TRBJ2-5; 9 nucleotides line up with TRBD2. The CDR3 covers 17 residues. Germline V gene data show CDR1 as SNHLY and CDR2 as FYNNEI. CDR3 loop: CASSEGLAGEFGEAQYF. The CDR3 coding sequence is TGTGCCAGCAGCGAAGGGTTAGCGGGAGAATTTGGAGAGGCCCAGTACTTC.

The chain recombines TRBV6-5 with TRBJ2-1; no clear D gene. Germline lookup yields CDR1 MNHEY and CDR2 SVGAGI. The CDR3 loop spans 13 amino acids. V was shortened by 3 bases and J by 6 bases, with 9 bases between the two germline ends. CDR3 nucleotides: TGTGCCAGCAGTTATGGAGTACTCAATGAGCAGTTCTTC. Protein sequence: CASSYGVLNEQFF.